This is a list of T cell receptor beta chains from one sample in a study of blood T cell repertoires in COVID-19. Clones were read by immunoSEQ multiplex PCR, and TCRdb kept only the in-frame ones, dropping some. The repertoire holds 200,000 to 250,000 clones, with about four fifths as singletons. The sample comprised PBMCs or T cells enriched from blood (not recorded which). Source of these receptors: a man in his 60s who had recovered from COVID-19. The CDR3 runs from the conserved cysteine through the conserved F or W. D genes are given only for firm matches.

cdr3_aa: CASSQTGWSNQPQHF; v_call: TRBV6-5; j_call: TRBJ1-5; d_call: TRBD1
cdr3_aa: CASSYSGQASLYGYTF; v_call: TRBV6-5; j_call: TRBJ1-2; d_call: TRBD1
cdr3_aa: CASSQGTGWGYGYTF; v_call: TRBV3-1/TRBV3-2; j_call: TRBJ1-2; d_call: TRBD1
cdr3_aa: CASSFLVARGYTF; v_call: TRBV7-2; j_call: TRBJ1-2; d_call: -
cdr3_aa: CASSAGTPYSNQPQHF; v_call: TRBV5-5; j_call: TRBJ1-5; d_call: -
cdr3_aa: CASSVSTGVGYTF; v_call: TRBV2; j_call: TRBJ1-2; d_call: -
cdr3_aa: CASSEAWPLTGELFF; v_call: TRBV6-1; j_call: TRBJ2-2; d_call: -
cdr3_aa: CASSPGPEGNEQFF; v_call: TRBV18; j_call: TRBJ2-1; d_call: -
cdr3_aa: CASSSFLMTDSNTEAFF; v_call: TRBV5-1; j_call: TRBJ1-1; d_call: -
cdr3_aa: CASSSGQGRQETQYF; v_call: TRBV7-9; j_call: TRBJ2-5; d_call: TRBD1
cdr3_aa: CASSSGGRGYTF; v_call: TRBV7-9; j_call: TRBJ1-2; d_call: -
cdr3_aa: CASSHRGVGELFF; v_call: TRBV4-3; j_call: TRBJ2-2; d_call: -
cdr3_aa: CASGTQGGNGYTF; v_call: TRBV5-1; j_call: TRBJ1-2; d_call: -
cdr3_aa: CASKGQGGYGYTF; v_call: TRBV27; j_call: TRBJ1-2; d_call: TRBD1
cdr3_aa: CASSLQGPRPQETQYF; v_call: TRBV11-3; j_call: TRBJ2-5; d_call: TRBD1
cdr3_aa: CAISESRVEGYTF; v_call: TRBV10-3; j_call: TRBJ1-2; d_call: -
cdr3_aa: CASSPLVGANVLTF; v_call: TRBV11-2; j_call: TRBJ2-6; d_call: -
cdr3_aa: CASSLQGGGYTF; v_call: TRBV5-5; j_call: TRBJ1-2; d_call: -
cdr3_aa: CASSESGGVGSYNSPLHF; v_call: TRBV25-1; j_call: TRBJ1-6; d_call: -
cdr3_aa: CASSRGSYEQYF; v_call: TRBV4-2; j_call: TRBJ2-7; d_call: -
cdr3_aa: CASSLDSSQKLFF; v_call: TRBV5-6; j_call: TRBJ1-4; d_call: -
cdr3_aa: CASSRPGQGKNIQYF; v_call: TRBV7-6; j_call: TRBJ2-4; d_call: TRBD1
cdr3_aa: CASSRSTGVSGYTF; v_call: TRBV14; j_call: TRBJ1-2; d_call: TRBD1
cdr3_aa: CASSSRKVPPYEQYF; v_call: TRBV7-8; j_call: TRBJ2-7; d_call: -
cdr3_aa: CASSLALAGDTQYF; v_call: TRBV5-1; j_call: TRBJ2-3; d_call: TRBD2
cdr3_aa: CASGTGDLFYNSPLHF; v_call: TRBV5-1; j_call: TRBJ1-6; d_call: TRBD1
cdr3_aa: CASSLGGQGGDTQYF; v_call: TRBV5-1; j_call: TRBJ2-3; d_call: TRBD1
cdr3_aa: CASSEYAGENTEAFF; v_call: TRBV10-2; j_call: TRBJ1-1; d_call: -
cdr3_aa: CASSLISGGAVEQFF; v_call: TRBV7-2; j_call: TRBJ2-1; d_call: TRBD2
cdr3_aa: CASSRDRGGNQPQHF; v_call: TRBV6-5; j_call: TRBJ1-5; d_call: TRBD1
cdr3_aa: CASSLGANYGYTF; v_call: TRBV5-6; j_call: TRBJ1-2; d_call: -
cdr3_aa: CASSLVGGQSNQPQHF; v_call: TRBV7-8; j_call: TRBJ1-5; d_call: TRBD1
cdr3_aa: CSVVGDRDGYNEQFF; v_call: TRBV29-1; j_call: TRBJ2-1; d_call: TRBD1
cdr3_aa: CASSPSAGSNYGYTF; v_call: TRBV4-2; j_call: TRBJ1-2; d_call: -
cdr3_aa: CASSMRRGGELFF; v_call: TRBV25-1; j_call: TRBJ2-2; d_call: -
cdr3_aa: CASSLRQGGVDTEAFF; v_call: TRBV18; j_call: TRBJ1-1; d_call: TRBD1
cdr3_aa: CASSVAGTGYYNEQFF; v_call: TRBV9; j_call: TRBJ2-1; d_call: TRBD1
cdr3_aa: CASSGTWNTGELFF; v_call: TRBV5-1; j_call: TRBJ2-2; d_call: -
cdr3_aa: CASNDRQDSPLHF; v_call: TRBV11-3; j_call: TRBJ1-6; d_call: -
cdr3_aa: CASSQSGANVLTF; v_call: TRBV6-4; j_call: TRBJ2-6; d_call: -
cdr3_aa: CATSGGQIMNTEAFF; v_call: TRBV15; j_call: TRBJ1-1; d_call: -
cdr3_aa: CASGLSQQWVNEQFF; v_call: TRBV12-5; j_call: TRBJ2-1; d_call: -
cdr3_aa: CASSLARQGTNEKLFF; v_call: TRBV5-1; j_call: TRBJ1-4; d_call: TRBD1
cdr3_aa: CASSSGTGTYNEQFF; v_call: TRBV7-2; j_call: TRBJ2-1; d_call: TRBD1
cdr3_aa: CASRAGTSGSEAFF; v_call: TRBV7-2; j_call: TRBJ1-1; d_call: -
cdr3_aa: CASSLGSLETYGYTF; v_call: TRBV5-1; j_call: TRBJ1-2; d_call: -
cdr3_aa: CASSETGTSYEQYF; v_call: TRBV25-1; j_call: TRBJ2-7; d_call: -
cdr3_aa: CASSLDRSYFYEQYF; v_call: TRBV5-6; j_call: TRBJ2-7; d_call: -
cdr3_aa: CASSTPGTGSYGYTF; v_call: TRBV19; j_call: TRBJ1-2; d_call: TRBD1
cdr3_aa: CASSESIRWETQYF; v_call: TRBV10-1; j_call: TRBJ2-5; d_call: -
cdr3_aa: CASSQGQQNQPQHF; v_call: TRBV18; j_call: TRBJ1-5; d_call: TRBD1
cdr3_aa: CASSSGTHTNQPQHF; v_call: TRBV5-8; j_call: TRBJ1-5; d_call: -
cdr3_aa: CASSQTPWESSNYGYTF; v_call: TRBV3-1/TRBV3-2; j_call: TRBJ1-2; d_call: -
cdr3_aa: CASSESGKGPETQYF; v_call: TRBV2; j_call: TRBJ2-5; d_call: TRBD2
cdr3_aa: CASREQGSGISPLHF; v_call: TRBV27; j_call: TRBJ1-6; d_call: -
cdr3_aa: CAAGDFLPQHF; v_call: TRBV19; j_call: TRBJ1-5; d_call: -
cdr3_aa: CASSPQGQGGYGYTF; v_call: TRBV7-3; j_call: TRBJ1-2; d_call: TRBD1
cdr3_aa: CASTDRPNEQFF; v_call: TRBV5-6; j_call: TRBJ2-1; d_call: -